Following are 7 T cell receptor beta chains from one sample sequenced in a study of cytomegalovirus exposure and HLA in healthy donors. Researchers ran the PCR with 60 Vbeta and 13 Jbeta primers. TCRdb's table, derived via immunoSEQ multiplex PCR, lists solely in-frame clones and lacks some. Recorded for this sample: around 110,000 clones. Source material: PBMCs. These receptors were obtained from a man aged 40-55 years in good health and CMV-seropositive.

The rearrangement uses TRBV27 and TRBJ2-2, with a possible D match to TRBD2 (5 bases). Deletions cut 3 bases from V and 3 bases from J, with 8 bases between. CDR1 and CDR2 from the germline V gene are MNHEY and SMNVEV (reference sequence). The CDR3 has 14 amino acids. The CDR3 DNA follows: TGTGCCAGCAGTTTGGGCGGGTACACCGGGGAGCTGTTTTTT. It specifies CASSLGGYTGELFF.

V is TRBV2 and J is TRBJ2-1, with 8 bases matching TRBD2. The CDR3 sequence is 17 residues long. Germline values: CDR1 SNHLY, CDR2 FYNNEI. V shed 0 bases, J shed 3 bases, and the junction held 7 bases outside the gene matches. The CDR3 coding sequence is TGTGCCAGCAGTGAAGCATGGCTAGCGGGCATCTACAATGAGCAGTTCTTC. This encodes CASSEAWLAGIYNEQFF.

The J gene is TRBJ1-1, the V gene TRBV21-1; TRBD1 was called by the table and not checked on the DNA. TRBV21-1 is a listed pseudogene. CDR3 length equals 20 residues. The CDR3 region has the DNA TGTGCCAGCAGCAACAGGGGGCGCGACGATTGTCCGCCAGAAAACACTGAAGCTTTCTTT. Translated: CASSNRGRDDCPPENTEAFF.

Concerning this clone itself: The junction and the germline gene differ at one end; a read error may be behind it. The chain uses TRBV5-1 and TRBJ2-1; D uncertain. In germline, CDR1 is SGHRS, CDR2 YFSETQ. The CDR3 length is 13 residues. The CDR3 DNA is TGCGCCAGCAGCTTGACCCTCTACGATGAGCAGTTCTTC. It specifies CASSLTLYDEQFF.

CDR3 DNA: TGTGCCATTATGTCGGGAGCCGGCACAGATACGCAGTATTTT. It encodes CAIMSGAGTDTQYF. The chain links TRBV10-3 to TRBJ2-3; D is perhaps TRBD2 (6 bases). V was cut by 9 bases and J by 1 base, with 14 bases left in between. Germline CDR1 is ENHRY and CDR2 is SYGVKD. This CDR3 is 14 amino acids long.

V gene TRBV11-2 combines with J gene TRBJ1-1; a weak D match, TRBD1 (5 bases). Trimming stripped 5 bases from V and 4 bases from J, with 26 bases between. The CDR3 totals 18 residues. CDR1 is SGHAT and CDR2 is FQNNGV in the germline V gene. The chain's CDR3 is CASSRPRDPVSPGTEAFF. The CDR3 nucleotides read TGTGCCAGCAGCCGACCCAGGGATCCAGTTAGTCCGGGCACTGAAGCTTTCTTT.

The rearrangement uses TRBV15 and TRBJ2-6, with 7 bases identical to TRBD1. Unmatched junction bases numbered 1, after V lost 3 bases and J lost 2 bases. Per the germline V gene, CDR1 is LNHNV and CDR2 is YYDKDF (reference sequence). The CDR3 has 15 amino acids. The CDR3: CATSSDRAGANVLTF. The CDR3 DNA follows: TGTGCCACCAGCAGCGACAGGGCTGGGGCCAACGTCCTGACTTTC. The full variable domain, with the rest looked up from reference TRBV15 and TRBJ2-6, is DAMVIQNPRYQVTQFGKPVTLSCSQTLNHNVMYWYQQKSSQAPKLLFHYYDKDFNNEADTPDNFQSRRPNTSFCFLDIRSPGLGDTAMYLCATSSDRAGANVLTFGAGSRLTVL.